The present T cell receptor beta chain was sequenced within a study of blood T cell repertoires in COVID-19. The overall study: Sources were T cells, B-cell-depleted T cells, or PBMCs; the material itself was cDNA or gDNA.

Profiling relied on immunoSEQ multiplex PCR, and the TCRdb table lists in-frame clones only, not all of them. This sample has roughly 400,000 clones, with more than 75% found just once. This CDR3 spans 13 amino acids. Germline CDR1 is GTSNPN and CDR2 is SVGIG (reference sequence). Between the trimmed V and J ends, which lost 2 bases and 1 base, there was a span of 8 bases. The chain employs TRBV30 and TRBJ1-1; D might be TRBD1 (5 bases). The sequence was obtained from a woman in her forties or fifties who had recovered from COVID-19. Sequencing input: PBMCs or T cells enriched from blood (not recorded which). The CDR3 protein is CAWSTGGNTEAFF. DNA for the CDR3: TGTGCCTGGAGTACAGGCGGGAACACTGAAGCTTTCTTT.